This TCR beta chain was captured in a study of type 1 regulatory T cells. Across the whole study: T-allo10 is an in vitro-generated, Tr1-enriched CD4 T cell product specific for alloantigen. Whole-study findings and limits: Compared with non-Tr1 cells, Tr1 cells showed a narrower TCR repertoire.

About this clonotype itself: Its antigen is undetermined.

With 0 bases clipped from V and 4 bases from J, the junction kept 28 bases outside the gene matches. Per the germline V gene, CDR1 is DFQATT and CDR2 is SNEGSKA (reference sequence). This CDR3 spans 22 amino acids. TCRdb ran MiXCR on the reads and lists one entry per CDR3 protein. This sample has 55,000 to 65,000 distinct CDR3 sequences, with 62% found just once. This receptor was identified in a human donor in good health. Sample: cultured non-Tr1 T cells, either the whole culture or a sorted T cell fraction (not recorded which). The genes are TRBV20-1 and TRBJ2-5; TRBD2 matches at 8 bases. Written as DNA, the CDR3 is TGCAGTGCTAGAGAGGATCAGGGCTTACGAGGATGGTATAGCGGGGAGCCAGAGACCCAGTACTTC. It codes for CSAREDQGLRGWYSGEPETQYF.